Each of the 15 T cell receptor beta chains below was sequenced from the same sample in a study of vaccination and CD4 T cells after COVID-19. Antigens of these TCRs are unknown. Cultured CD4+ T-cell DNA underwent Oncomine TCR Beta short-read sequencing. MiXCR, applied by TCRdb to the PCR reads, yields one record per CDR3 protein. The sample holds 20,000 to 25,000 distinct CDR3 sequences, around 35% seen once. Treatment defined: roughly 10-day PBMC culture with coronavirus spike peptide pools or control peptides (ViraFEST assay). This specimen was CD4+ T cells from blood, cultured in vitro, taken before SARS-CoV-2 vaccination. These receptors came from a human donor who had recovered from COVID-19.

Here the CDR3 reads CASGTGGSGANVLTF. The CDR3 region has the DNA TGTGCCAGTGGGACAGGGGGCTCTGGGGCCAACGTCCTGACTTTC. The chain joins TRBV19 to TRBJ2-6, with 11 bases identical to TRBD1. Germline CDR1 is LNHDA and CDR2 is SQIVND (reference sequence). V gave up 8 bases and J gave up 0 bases; unmatched junction bases: 0. This CDR3 has 15 amino acids.

This clonotype was seen a few times. This chain connects TRBV6-5 to TRBJ2-5; 7 nucleotides match TRBD1. This CDR3 region has 16 residues. Trimming removed 2 bases from V and 5 bases from J; junction bases left unmatched: 11. Germline-derived CDR1 and CDR2 are MNHEY and SVGAGI. The chain's CDR3 is CASSYEGAQSWETQYF. The CDR3 nucleotides are TGTGCCAGCAGTTACGAGGGGGCCCAATCGTGGGAGACCCAGTACTTC.

The chain carries TRBV14 and TRBJ2-5; D ambiguous. The CDR3 runs to 13 residues. The V end lost 3 bases, the J end lost 0 bases, and 5 bases lay between the germline ends. Germline values: CDR1 SGHDN, CDR2 FVKESK. In DNA, the CDR3 is TGTGCCAGCAGCCAGAAGTACCAAGAGACCCAGTACTTC. Its translation: CASSQKYQETQYF.

This clonotype occurred a few times. This chain's CDR3 is CASSLGTSGSYNEQFF. The CDR3 DNA follows: TGTGCCAGCAGCTTAGGGACTAGCGGGAGCTACAATGAGCAGTTCTTC. The chain is built from TRBV7-6 and TRBJ2-1, with TRBD2 matching over 13 bases. Trimming took 1 base from V and 3 from J; bases not matched to a gene: 0. Germline-derived CDR1 and CDR2 are SGHVS and FNYEAQ. The CDR3 sequence is 16 residues long.

The V and J genes are TRBV30 and TRBJ1-1; D is uncertain. V was clipped by 2 bases and J by 3 bases, with 4 bases between them. CDR1 is GTSNPN, CDR2 SVGIG, per germline (reference sequence). This CDR3 has 11 amino acids. In nucleotides, the CDR3 is TGTGCCTGGAGTTTCCACACTGAAGCTTTCTTT. Encoded protein: CAWSFHTEAFF.

This clonotype was seen a handful of times. The rearrangement joins TRBV15 to TRBJ2-1; 7 nucleotides agree with TRBD2. CDR1 is LNHNV, CDR2 YYDKDF, per germline (reference sequence). J lost 0 bases, V lost 6 bases, and 2 bases had no gene match. The CDR3 runs 14 residues. The CDR3 nucleotides read TGTGCCACCAGGCGGGAGAGCTCCTACAATGAGCAGTTCTTC. This sequence encodes CATRRESSYNEQFF. The full variable domain, completed using reference TRBV15 and TRBJ2-1, is DAMVIQNPRYQVTQFGKPVTLSCSQTLNHNVMYWYQQKSSQAPKLLFHYYDKDFNNEADTPDNFQSRRPNTSFCFLDIRSPGLGDTAMYLCATRRESSYNEQFFGPGTRLTVL.

This clonotype was counted between two and nine times. This chain uses TRBV7-9 with TRBJ2-2; the match to TRBD1 covers 9 bases. Trimming took 6 bases from V and 7 from J; bases not matched to a gene: 9. The germline V gene has CDR1 SEHNR and CDR2 FQNEAQ (reference sequence). The CDR3 covers 15 residues. The CDR3, as DNA: TGTGCCAGCAGTTTATGGACAGGGGAGAACGGGGAGCTGTTTTTT. It encodes CASSLWTGENGELFF.

This clonotype was counted only a few times. The chain carries TRBV27 and TRBJ1-3, with D possibly matching TRBD1 (6 bases). Between the trimmed V and J ends, which lost 5 bases and 4 bases, there was a span of 21 bases. Germline CDR1 MNHEY, CDR2 SMNVEV (reference sequence). This CDR3 has 17 amino acids. This CDR3 reads CASSMVHPGVGGNTIYF. The CDR3 DNA reads TGTGCCAGCAGTATGGTGCACCCAGGGGTCGGCGGAAACACCATATATTTT.

This clonotype is medium-sized in the sample. The V gene is TRBV6-1, the J gene TRBJ1-1; the D is unclear. The CDR3 runs 12 residues. V was trimmed by 5 bases and J by 1 base, leaving 5 bases between them. Germline V gene data show CDR1 as MNHNS and CDR2 as SASEGT. In DNA form, the CDR3 reads TGTGCCAGCAGTACACAGAACACTGAAGCTTTCTTT. Residues: CASSTQNTEAFF.

The sample holds a few counts of this clonotype. The V call is TRBV19, the J call TRBJ1-5; D might be TRBD1 (5 bases). This CDR3 is built from 15 residues. Trimming removed 8 bases from V and 13 bases from J, with 27 bases in between. Germline-derived CDR1 and CDR2 are LNHDA and SQIVND (reference sequence). The DNA of the CDR3 is TGTGCCAGTGGACCCCGGGTCGGGGACGGCCTAGGTCAGCATTTT. Protein: CASGPRVGDGLGQHF.

The chain recombines TRBV6-5 with TRBJ1-1; TRBD1 is a possible D gene (6 bases). Deletions cut 2 bases from V and 3 bases from J, with 7 bases between. Looked up from germline, CDR1 is MNHEY and CDR2 is SVGAGI. The CDR3 has 13 residues. CDR3 bases: TGTGCCAGCAGTTACAAGGGGGACACTGAAGCTTTCTTT. Translating it yields CASSYKGDTEAFF.

V usage is TRBV10-3 and J usage is TRBJ2-1; 16 nucleotides align to TRBD2. From germline, CDR1 is ENHRY and CDR2 SYGVKD. This CDR3 has 19 residues. J lost 7 bases, V lost 5 bases, and 14 bases had no gene match. CDR3 region: CAISPSGTSGRAPRNEQFF. The CDR3 DNA reads TGTGCCATCAGTCCCTCCGGGACTAGCGGGAGGGCCCCGCGGAATGAGCAGTTCTTC.

The chain combines TRBV6-2 or TRBV6-3 with TRBJ2-5; D gene uncertain. CDR3 size: 15 residues. The V end was cut by 6 bases, the J end by 4 bases, with 18 bases between. Germline CDR1 is MNHEY and CDR2 is SVGEGT. The CDR3 sequence is CASSPLLGWGETQYF. DNA for the CDR3: TGTGCCAGCAGCCCGCTGTTAGGGTGGGGAGAGACCCAGTACTTC.

The gene calls are TRBV27 and TRBJ2-7; a weak D match, TRBD1 (6 bases). The CDR3 loop spans 13 amino acids. V lost 3 bases to trimming and J lost 7 bases, with 13 bases between them. Looked up from germline, CDR1 is MNHEY and CDR2 is SMNVEV (reference sequence). CDR3 in DNA: TGTGCCAGCAGTTTCCGAGAGAGGGGGGAGCAGTACTTC. It encodes CASSFRERGEQYF.

The sample holds a few counts of this clonotype. The J gene is TRBJ1-2, the V gene TRBV5-6; 12 bases are a match to TRBD1. This CDR3 has 17 residues. Trimming cost V 3 bases and J 4 bases; bases outside gene matches: 10. Germline V gene lookup returns CDR1 SGHDT and CDR2 YYEEEE. CDR3 DNA: TGTGCCAGCAGCTGGTCATCCGGGACAGGGGGCGGCTATGGCTACACCTTC. It specifies CASSWSSGTGGGYGYTF.